The following is a T cell receptor beta chain sequence with its context. The data belong to a study of blood T cell repertoires in COVID-19. This CDR3 comprises 15 residues. V dropped 2 bases and J dropped 4 bases, with 14 bases sitting between them. Germline V gene lookup returns CDR1 MNHNY and CDR2 SVGAGI (reference sequence). Sequencing was performed with immunoSEQ multiplex PCR; in TCRdb, only in-frame clones are kept and a portion is missing. The sample lists 150,000 to 200,000 clones, approximately 91% occurring once. This chain connects TRBV6-6 to TRBJ1-1, with no clear D. The receptor's source is a man aged 18 to 30 with acute or convalescent COVID-19. The specimen sequenced was peripheral blood. CDR3: CASSYGPTRGTEAFF. The CDR3 DNA reads TGTGCCAGCAGTTACGGGCCCACGCGGGGCACTGAAGCTTTCTTT.